This is a list of T cell receptor beta chains from one sample in a study of response to subunit inactivated influenza vaccine. In TCRdb, the RT-PCR reads were re-called with MiXCR into one record per CDR3 protein. The data contain around 200,000 distinct CDR3 sequences, about 10% of them singletons. Specimen: non-naive T cells sorted from PBMCs, collected on the day of vaccination. The receptor source for this set is a man aged 50 to 59 who received an inactivated influenza vaccine. Both conserved end residues are part of each CDR3. A clone size is listed for some rows: how often the clone was seen (once, few, many), or a class if it is expanded.

J gene | CDR3 length | V gene | clone size | CDR3 protein
TRBJ2-3 | 14 | TRBV5-6 | - | CASSLSLAGATQYF
TRBJ2-1 | 14 | TRBV3-1 | few | CASSPGLAGVVLFF
TRBJ2-3 | 15 | TRBV7-9 | - | CASSANRGRKDTQYF
TRBJ2-7 | 15 | TRBV4-3 | many | CASSQWTGVFTGQYF
TRBJ2-5 | 14 | TRBV20-1 | - | CSAPGQGRAETQYF
TRBJ1-5 | 15 | TRBV24-1 | few | CATSERGAGDQPQHF
TRBJ2-7 | 16 | TRBV15 | many | CATSRRTSGRADEQYF
TRBJ2-5 | 14 | TRBV7-2 | many | CASSPSGVQETQYF
TRBJ2-1 | 16 | TRBV7-9 | many | CASSPPSAGGGNEQFF
TRBJ1-2 | 15 | TRBV5-6 | few | CASSLGSGRLYGYTF
TRBJ1-5 | 14 | TRBV6-1 | - | CASEDRYRNQPHHF
TRBJ2-7 | 15 | TRBV7-2 | many | CASSLYGRAGNEQYF
TRBJ2-1 | 13 | TRBV7-9 | many | CASSLAGADEQFF
TRBJ2-7 | 13 | TRBV2 | few | CASSESWEYEQYF
TRBJ2-7 | 13 | TRBV27 | - | CASRRMQGAEQYF
TRBJ1-5 | 14 | TRBV7-2 | - | CASSFDSHNQPQHF
TRBJ2-1 | 15 | TRBV4-2 | few | CASRQDYSSYNEQFF
TRBJ1-1 | 14 | TRBV20-1 | many | CSAKPTGVGTEAFF
TRBJ1-6 | 15 | TRBV27 | few | CASRRTGGFNSPLHF
TRBJ1-6 | 15 | TRBV7-2 | few | CASSLGFTSNSPLHF
TRBJ1-5 | 14 | TRBV6-2/TRBV6-3 | - | CASSPLAVNQPQHF
TRBJ2-7 | 15 | TRBV6-5 | - | CASSSGQGRGLEQYF
TRBJ2-1 | 16 | TRBV5-1 | few | CASSPMGGTEYNEQFF
TRBJ2-2 | 15 | TRBV5-1 | - | CASSVEGSNTGELFF
TRBJ2-7 | 18 | TRBV10-3 | - | CAILFSKGGSLHSYEQYF
TRBJ2-1 | 16 | TRBV28 | - | CASSLPGLAGDNEQFF
TRBJ2-1 | 14 | TRBV29-1 | - | CSVSYRSSYNEQFF
TRBJ2-7 | 17 | TRBV7-2 | - | CASSPYGRGSIPYEQYF
TRBJ2-5 | 17 | TRBV12-3/TRBV12-4 | - | CASSLGWTSGGEETQYF
TRBJ2-1 | 16 | TRBV7-7 | many | CASSPHSGRALNEQFF
TRBJ2-7 | 13 | TRBV12-3/TRBV12-4 | - | CASSLVAGTEQYF
TRBJ2-2 | 14 | TRBV7-9 | - | CASLLPGKSGELFF
TRBJ2-1 | 15 | TRBV12-3/TRBV12-4 | few | CASSADRGQYNEQFF
TRBJ1-1 | 16 | TRBV7-9 | - | CASSPPGRGGAFGAFF
TRBJ2-1 | 16 | TRBV29-1 | many | CSVRLPRSGGNNEQFF
TRBJ2-5 | 14 | TRBV27 | many | CASSWSRAGETQYF
TRBJ2-2 | 13 | TRBV7-2 | - | CAGSAGGLGELFF
TRBJ2-7 | 11 | TRBV29-1 | few | CSVDGQGEQYF
TRBJ1-2 | 14 | TRBV28 | few | CASTAVHIKYGYTF
TRBJ1-5 | 13 | TRBV2 | - | CASSVEANQPQHF
TRBJ2-1 | 17 | TRBV4-2 | few | CASSQRTSGSLYNEQFF
TRBJ2-3 | 17 | TRBV29-1 | many | CSVEAIGRGGRTDTQYF
TRBJ2-1 | 16 | TRBV4-2 | - | CASSQEWYSSYNEQFF
TRBJ1-3 | 14 | TRBV11-2 | few | CASSWDISGNTIYF
TRBJ1-4 | 11 | TRBV6-5 | few | CASSNNEKLFF
TRBJ2-3 | 13 | TRBV4-2 | many | CASSQDYADTQYF
TRBJ1-3 | 15 | TRBV6-1 | few | CASSEGQSSGNTIYF
TRBJ2-7 | 15 | TRBV7-2 | few | CASSFGSGRIYEQYF
TRBJ1-1 | 13 | TRBV29-1 | many | CSVGRQGNTEAFF
TRBJ2-2 | 15 | TRBV5-6 | - | CASSATGSRAGELFF
TRBJ2-5 | 14 | TRBV20-1 | many | CSAKGTGDVETQYF
TRBJ2-1 | 15 | TRBV4-3 | - | CASSQDSGTYNEQFF
TRBJ2-5 | 15 | TRBV6-1 | - | CASSQLRGNQETQYF
TRBJ2-5 | 16 | TRBV12-3/TRBV12-4 | - | CASSLGDLGYQEAQYF
TRBJ2-7 | 14 | TRBV15 | once | CATSRGGSGYEQYF
TRBJ2-3 | 13 | TRBV7-3 | many | CASSFLLSDTQYF
TRBJ2-3 | 13 | TRBV12-3/TRBV12-4 | many | CASSPRGGDTQYF
TRBJ2-7 | 13 | TRBV6-1 | few | CASSQGFPYEQYF